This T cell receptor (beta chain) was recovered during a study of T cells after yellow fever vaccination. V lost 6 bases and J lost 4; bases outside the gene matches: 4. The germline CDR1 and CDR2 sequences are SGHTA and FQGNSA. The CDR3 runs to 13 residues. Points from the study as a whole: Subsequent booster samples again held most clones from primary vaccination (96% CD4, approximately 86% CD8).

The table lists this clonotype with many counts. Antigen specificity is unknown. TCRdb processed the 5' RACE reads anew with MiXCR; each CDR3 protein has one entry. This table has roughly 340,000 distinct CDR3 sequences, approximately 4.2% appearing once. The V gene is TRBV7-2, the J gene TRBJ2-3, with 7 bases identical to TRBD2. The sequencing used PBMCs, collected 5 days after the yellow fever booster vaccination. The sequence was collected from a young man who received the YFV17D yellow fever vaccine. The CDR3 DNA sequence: TGTGCCAGCAGGGGAGGGGTCCCAGATACGCAGTATTTT. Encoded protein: CASRGGVPDTQYF. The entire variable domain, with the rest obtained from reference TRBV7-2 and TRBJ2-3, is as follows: GAGVSQSPSNKVTEKGKDVELRCDPISGHTALYWYRQSLGQGLEFLIYFQGNSAPDKSGLPSDRFSAERTGGSVSTLTIQRTQQEDSAVYLCASRGGVPDTQYFGPGTRLTVL.